The TCR beta chain described here comes from a study of T cell repertoires in cytomegalovirus infection. In TCRdb, the reads were re-called with MiXCR into one record per CDR3 protein. The sample includes about 260,000 distinct CDR3 sequences, approximately 8.3% seen only once; the top ten take about 15%. This clonotype was picked up many times. V was pared by 5 bases and J by 7 bases, with 12 bases between. The V gene's germline CDR1 is SGHTA and CDR2 FQGNSA. The CDR3 sequence is 13 residues long. J is TRBJ1-3 and V is TRBV7-2, with a possible D match to TRBD1 (5 bases). The source of this sequence is a human donor in good health (CMV status not recorded). Some clones in this sample may be carry-over from other donors' samples. Input material: PBMCs. The CDR3 is CASSDSAGNTIYF. CDR3 sequence (DNA): TGTGCCAGCAGCGACAGTGCCGGGAACACCATATATTTT.